The 26 T cell receptor beta chains given below trace back to one sample, sequenced in a study of monozygotic twins with cystic fibrosis. TCRdb keeps only in-frame clones here, not all; method: immunoSEQ multiplex PCR. There are tens of thousands of clones in the sample; around 90% occur only once, and roughly 0.3% lies in the top ten. Specimen: blood. These receptors were taken from a girl aged 2 to 10 with cystic fibrosis.

V gene TRBV25-1 combines with J gene TRBJ1-2; TRBD1 is a possible D gene (5 bases). The CDR3 extends over 14 amino acids. Germline CDR1 reads MGHDK; CDR2 reads SYGVNS. V was shortened by 6 bases and J by 7 bases, with 18 bases between the two germline ends. CDR3 bases: TGTGCCAGCAGCGCTACAGGAAACACTGGTGGCTACACCTTC. It translates to CASSATGNTGGYTF.

The chain couples TRBV18 to TRBJ2-1; tentative D call: TRBD2 (6 bases). In germline, CDR1 is KGHSH, CDR2 LQKENI. The ends were cut back, 2 bases at V and 6 bases at J, with 14 bases in the middle. CDR3 length equals 15 residues. CDR3 amino acids: CASSPEGDWSNEQFF. Written as DNA, the CDR3 is TGTGCCAGCTCACCAGAAGGGGACTGGAGCAATGAGCAGTTCTTC.

V usage is TRBV13 and J usage is TRBJ2-2; 8 bases match TRBD2. The CDR3 extends over 18 amino acids. Trimming removed 2 bases from V and 5 bases from J; junction bases left unmatched: 13. The germline CDR1 and CDR2 sequences are PRHDT and FYEKMQ (reference sequence). The CDR3 DNA reads as TGTGCCAGCAGCTTAAGGTTAATAGCGGGGCGACGAACCGGGGAGCTGTTTTTT. It specifies CASSLRLIAGRRTGELFF.

In this sample, this clone turned up once. For the CDR3, the DNA is TGTGCCAGCAGTTATCACGGGGGAATAGGGGATCATACCTTC. It specifies CASSYHGGIGDHTF. The J gene is TRBJ1-2, the V gene TRBV6-5; TRBD1 is a possible D gene (5 bases). CDR1 is MNHEY, CDR2 SVGAGI, per germline. V dropped 3 bases and J dropped 14 bases, with 22 bases sitting between them. The length of the CDR3 is 14 residues.

The chain links TRBV7-9 to TRBJ1-2; TRBD1 might be the D (6 bases). CDR3 length equals 14 residues. Deletions cut 2 bases from V and 0 bases from J, with 7 bases between. The germline V gene has CDR1 SEHNR and CDR2 FQNEAQ (reference sequence). The CDR3 sequence is CASSLQGTNYGYTF. In nucleotides, the CDR3 is TGTGCCAGCAGCTTACAGGGGACTAACTATGGCTACACCTTC.

The chain links TRBV6-6 to TRBJ2-1; 8 positions match TRBD2. The CDR3 runs to 15 residues. Germline V gene data show CDR1 as MNHNY and CDR2 as SVGAGI (reference sequence). After removal of 4 bases from V and 7 bases from J, the junction contained 9 bases not matched to a gene. In DNA form, the CDR3 reads TGTGCCAGCAGTTCCAGACTAGCGACCGGTAATGAGCAGTTCTTC. Protein product: CASSSRLATGNEQFF.

This chain uses TRBV6-1 with TRBJ2-3, with 10 bases identical to TRBD2. Losses at the gene ends were 2 bases for V and 1 base for J; bases not matched to a gene: 3. From germline, CDR1 is MNHNS and CDR2 SASEGT. CDR3 length: 16 amino acids. The CDR3 region is CASSEWLAGGTDTQYF. The DNA for the CDR3 is TGTGCCAGCAGTGAATGGCTAGCGGGGGGCACAGATACGCAGTATTTT.

The rearrangement uses TRBV9 and TRBJ1-4; D gene unclear. CDR3 length: 15 amino acids. Trimming left V 3 bases short and J 8 bases short, with 17 bases between. Germline CDR1 is SGDLS and CDR2 is YYNGEE. The CDR3 sequence: CASSAQFGFGEKLFF. Here the CDR3 DNA reads TGTGCCAGCAGCGCCCAGTTCGGCTTTGGCGAAAAACTGTTTTTT. Filled out from reference TRBV9 and TRBJ1-4, the complete variable domain reads DSGVTQTPKHLITATGQRVTLRCSPRSGDLSVYWYQQSLDQGLQFLIQYYNGEERAKGNILERFSAQQFPDLHSELNLSSLELGDSALYFCASSAQFGFGEKLFFGSGTQLSVL.

This chain joins TRBV28 and TRBJ1-2; D remains ambiguous. CDR1 and CDR2 (germline): MDHEN, SYDVKM. Trimming shortened V by 1 base and J by 0 bases, and 9 bases separated the two germline ends. CDR3 length equals 15 residues. The CDR3 loop is CASSLYRRSNYGYTF. The CDR3 DNA sequence: TGTGCCAGCAGTTTATACCGGAGATCTAACTATGGCTACACCTTC.

The chain couples TRBV7-2 to TRBJ2-3; D is ambiguous. Germline loops: CDR1 SGHTA, CDR2 FQGNSA. This CDR3 is 13 amino acids long. V gave up 2 bases and J gave up 3 bases, with 6 bases separating them. The CDR3 DNA follows: TGTGCCAGCAGCTTATTGGGAACAGATACGCAGTATTTT. It yields the protein CASSLLGTDTQYF.

Concerning this clone: An end of the junction does not agree with germline; a read error may underlie this. The same CDR3 also results from other DNA sequences found in this sample. The chain uses TRBV5-1 and TRBJ2-7; no firm D call. Germline V gene lookup returns CDR1 SGHRS and CDR2 YFSETQ. The CDR3 extends over 13 amino acids. CDR3 loop: CASSLASSYEQYF. CDR3 nucleotide sequence: TGCGCCAGCAGCTTGGCTAGTTCCTACGAACAGTACTTC. Using reference TRBV5-1 and TRBJ2-7 for the parts outside the CDR3, the full variable domain is KAGVTQTPRYLIKTRGQQVTLSCSPISGHRSVSWYQQTPGQGLQFLFEYFSETQRNKGNFPGRFSGRQFSNSRSEMNVSTLELGDSALYLCASSLASSYEQYFGPGTRLTVT.

This chain uses TRBV7-8 with TRBJ1-2; D unresolved. The CDR3 extends over 14 amino acids. V dropped 1 base and J dropped 4 bases, with 10 bases sitting between them. CDR1 is SGHVS and CDR2 is FQNEAQ in the germline V gene. This chain's CDR3 is CASSLGAPAYGYTF. DNA of the CDR3: TGTGCCAGCAGCTTAGGGGCCCCTGCCTATGGCTACACCTTC.

This chain links TRBV5-4 with TRBJ1-4; 7 bases align to TRBD1. CDR3 length: 18 residues. With V trimmed by 1 base and J by 0 bases, 9 bases remained unmatched. Germline V gene data show CDR1 as SGHNT and CDR2 as YYREEE (reference sequence). As DNA, the CDR3 is TGTGCCAGCAGCTTGAGCCCCGACAGGGCGACAACTAATGAAAAACTGTTTTTT. It yields the protein CASSLSPDRATTNEKLFF.

The V call is TRBV2, the J call TRBJ2-2; 8 positions agree with TRBD2. CDR3 length: 15 amino acids. CDR1 SNHLY and CDR2 FYNNEI come from the germline V gene. The V and J ends lost 4 bases and 5 bases, in that order; junction bases with no gene match: 6. The CDR3 protein is CASSAEGGGTGELFF. In DNA, the CDR3 is TGTGCCAGCAGTGCAGAAGGCGGGGGGACCGGGGAGCTGTTTTTT.

J is TRBJ1-4 and V is TRBV19; TRBD1 is a possible D gene (5 bases). The V end lost 6 bases, the J end lost 5 bases, and 10 bases lay between the germline ends. This CDR3 is built from 13 residues. CDR1 is LNHDA and CDR2 is SQIVND in the germline V gene (reference sequence). CDR3 loop: CASREQGNEKLFF. CDR3 coding DNA: TGTGCCAGTAGGGAGCAGGGAAATGAAAAACTGTTTTTT.

The chain uses TRBV15 and TRBJ2-3; 10 nucleotides align to TRBD2. From germline, CDR1 is LNHNV and CDR2 YYDKDF (reference sequence). Trimming at V came to 3 bases and at J to 4 bases, leaving 7 bases not matched to a gene. The CDR3 loop spans 16 amino acids. The CDR3 region has the DNA TGTGCCACCAGCAGTGTAGCGGGAGGAATCTCAGATACGCAGTATTTT. It codes for CATSSVAGGISDTQYF.

Here the CDR3 reads CASSQSSGTQETQYF. The CDR3 region has the DNA TGCGCCAGCAGCCAATCATCCGGGACACAAGAGACCCAGTACTTC. The V and J genes are TRBV4-1 and TRBJ2-5, with D possibly matching TRBD1 (6 bases). The V gene's germline CDR1 is MGHRA and CDR2 YSYEKL. Trimming took 2 bases from V and 2 from J, leaving 12 bases between them. CDR3 length: 15 amino acids.

Here the CDR3 reads CASSQDPWSGNEKLFF. CDR3 DNA sequence: TGCGCCAGCAGCCAAGATCCTTGGAGCGGTAATGAAAAACTGTTTTTT. The chain uses TRBV4-3 and TRBJ1-4; D uncertain. CDR1 LGHNA and CDR2 YSLEER come from the germline V gene. V was clipped by 0 bases and J by 4 bases, with 12 bases between them. The CDR3 spans 16 residues.

This clone has a single count. The CDR3 reads CASSPGLAGITDTQYF. CDR3 in DNA: TGTGCCAGCAGCCCCGGACTAGCGGGGATAACAGATACGCAGTATTTT. The rearrangement joins TRBV7-9 to TRBJ2-3; 12 nucleotides line up with TRBD2. The V and J ends lost 5 bases and 3 bases, in that order; junction bases with no gene match: 6. The CDR3 loop spans 16 amino acids. The germline V gene encodes CDR1 SEHNR and CDR2 FQNEAQ (reference sequence).

The chain is built from TRBV27 and TRBJ1-1, with TRBD1 as a possible D gene (5 bases). Per germline, CDR1 MNHEY and CDR2 SMNVEV (reference sequence). There are 15 residues in the CDR3. The ends were cut back, 5 bases at V and 1 base at J, with 14 bases in the middle. Here the CDR3 reads CASSPRGRPNTEAFF. The CDR3 nucleotides are TGTGCCAGCAGTCCTCGGGGACGGCCGAACACTGAAGCTTTCTTT.

This chain uses TRBV11-2 with TRBJ1-1, with D uncertain. CDR1 is SGHAT, CDR2 FQNNGV, per germline. Between the trimmed V and J ends, which lost 5 bases and 0 bases, there was a span of 13 bases. This CDR3 spans 15 amino acids. CDR3 DNA sequence: TGTGCCAGCAGCGCCCTGACAATGATGAACACTGAAGCTTTCTTT. Amino acids: CASSALTMMNTEAFF.

This clone has just one count. This rearrangement joins TRBV7-2 to TRBJ2-1; tentative D call: TRBD2 (6 bases). CDR3 length equals 15 residues. Germline V lookup: CDR1 SGHTA, CDR2 FQGNSA. V dropped 4 bases and J dropped 7 bases, with 17 bases sitting between them. CDR3 sequence reads: CASSSRDFFMNEQFF. CDR3 nucleotide sequence: TGTGCCAGCAGCTCCCGGGACTTTTTTATGAATGAGCAGTTCTTC.

This chain connects TRBV9 to TRBJ2-5; 7 positions agree with TRBD1. This CDR3 comprises 15 residues. Germline V gene lookup returns CDR1 SGDLS and CDR2 YYNGEE. V lost 3 bases and J lost 2; bases outside the gene matches: 7. CDR3 protein: CASSEGMGQQETQYF. In DNA form, the CDR3 reads TGTGCCAGCAGCGAAGGAATGGGACAGCAAGAGACCCAGTACTTC.

This clone was seen once. This sequence joins TRBV7-2 and TRBJ1-1, with 10 bases lining up with TRBD1. J lost 0 bases, V lost 3 bases, and 4 bases had no gene match. The length of the CDR3 is 16 residues. Germline V lookup: CDR1 SGHTA, CDR2 FQGNSA. The CDR3 sequence is CASSFGTGALNTEAFF. In DNA, the CDR3 is TGTGCCAGCAGCTTTGGGACAGGGGCTTTGAACACTGAAGCTTTCTTT.

The chain couples TRBV30 to TRBJ2-7; D possibly corresponds to TRBD2 (7 bases). The CDR3 totals 14 residues. Germline lookup yields CDR1 GTSNPN and CDR2 SVGIG (reference sequence). The germline V and J ends were trimmed by 6 bases and 4 bases, with 19 bases remaining between them. CDR3 coding DNA: TGTGCCTGCCCGACCGGCAGGGGAGGGTACGAGCAGTACTTC. Amino acid sequence: CACPTGRGGYEQYF.

V gene TRBV10-3 combines with J gene TRBJ2-3; D possibly corresponds to TRBD2 (5 bases). Germline lookup yields CDR1 ENHRY and CDR2 SYGVKD. The CDR3 contains 14 residues. The V gene lost 10 bases and the J gene lost 4 bases, with 18 bases spanning the gap. The CDR3 protein is CATNQNASPDTQYF. The CDR3 nucleotides read TGTGCCACCAATCAGAACGCTAGCCCAGATACGCAGTATTTT.